Each of the 9 T cell receptor beta chains below was sequenced from the same sample in a study of CD8+CD57+ T cells in acquired aplastic anemia. Template material for TCR beta VDJ and CDR3 profiling consisted of genomic DNA. One entry per CDR3 protein results from TCRdb running MiXCR on the reads. The sample comprises about 160,000 distinct CDR3 sequences, about 45% of which are singletons, and roughly 3.1% rests with the top ten. The authors sequenced patients whose flow cytometry had shown CD8+CD57+ cell expansion. The sequencing input was sorted CD4+, CD8+, or CD8+CD57+ T cells (not recorded which) from PBMCs. The source is a human donor with aplastic anemia.

This clonotype has a count of ten or more. CDR3 protein: CSVYQQGITYEQYF. CDR3 DNA sequence: TGCAGCGTTTATCAACAGGGGATCACCTACGAGCAGTACTTC. The rearrangement links TRBV29-1 to TRBJ2-7, with 7 bases aligning to TRBD1. The V gene end was trimmed by 5 bases and the J gene end by 2 bases; junction bases not matched to a gene: 9. This CDR3 spans 14 amino acids. In germline, CDR1 is SQVTM, CDR2 ANQGSEA.

The J gene is TRBJ1-2, the V gene TRBV20-1; the D gene is possibly TRBD1 (6 bases). This CDR3 is built from 13 residues. Trimming removed 6 bases from V and 3 bases from J, with 14 bases in between. Germline V CDR1 and CDR2: DFQATT, SNEGSKA (reference sequence). CDR3 amino acids: CSARGTLDYGYTF. CDR3 sequence (DNA): TGCAGTGCCCGAGGGACATTGGACTATGGCTACACCTTC.

V usage is TRBV20-1 and J usage is TRBJ2-2; 9 positions agree with TRBD2. There are 19 residues in the CDR3. Germline assignment: CDR1 DFQATT and CDR2 SNEGSKA (reference sequence). Trimming cost V 2 bases and J 1 base; bases outside gene matches: 14. The CDR3 nucleotides read TGCAGTGCTAGACCCCTGAGGACTAGCGCATACCTGAACACCGGGGAGCTGTTTTTT. Translating gives CSARPLRTSAYLNTGELFF.

As regards this clonotype: Relative to the germline gene, one junction end is altered; a read error may explain this. The chain carries TRBV19 and TRBJ1-2; D may be TRBD1 (5 bases). The CDR3 totals 13 residues. In germline, CDR1 is LNHDA, CDR2 SQIVND (reference sequence). The chain's CDR3 is CASRQGLNYGYTF. CDR3 nucleotide sequence: TGCGCCAGTAGGCAGGGCCTTAACTATGGCTACACCTTC. Using reference TRBV19 and TRBJ1-2 for the parts outside the CDR3, the full variable domain is DGGITQSPKYLFRKEGQNVTLSCEQNLNHDAMYWYRQDPGQGLRLIYYSQIVNDFQKGDIAEGYSVSREKKESFPLTVTSAQKNPTAFYLCASRQGLNYGYTFGSGTRLTVV.

The chain has TRBV4-1 and TRBJ2-7; 12 bases align to TRBD1. V was clipped by 6 bases and J by 6 bases; unmatched bases: 6. Germline V gene data show CDR1 as MGHRA and CDR2 as YSYEKL. The CDR3 consists of 14 residues. In DNA form, the CDR3 reads TGCGCCAGCAGACACCGGGACAGGGGGCCCGAGCAGTACTTC. Translated, it gives CASRHRDRGPEQYF.

V usage is TRBV9 and J usage is TRBJ2-4; D may be TRBD1 (6 bases). V lost 4 bases to trimming and J lost 8 bases, with 16 bases between them. This CDR3 is built from 14 residues. Germline V gene sequence: CDR1 SGDLS, CDR2 YYNGEE. In nucleotides, the CDR3 is TGTGCCAGCAGCTTAGGTCAGGGGATGGACATTCAGTACTTC. Translated, it gives CASSLGQGMDIQYF.

The chain employs TRBV3-1 and TRBJ2-2; D uncertain. The CDR3 sequence is 11 residues long. CDR1 is LGHDT, CDR2 YNNKEL, per germline (reference sequence). The ends were cut back, 5 bases at V and 8 bases at J, with 6 bases in the middle. CDR3 in amino acids: CASSLRGELFF. The CDR3 DNA reads as TGTGCCAGCAGCTTAAGAGGGGAGCTGTTTTTT. The whole variable domain, filled in from reference TRBV3-1 and TRBJ2-2, reads DTAVSQTPKYLVTQMGNDKSIKCEQNLGHDTMYWYKQDSKKFLKIMFSYNNKELIINETVPNRFSPKSPDKAHLNLHINSLELGDSAVYFCASSLRGELFFGEGSRLTVL.

This clonotype was observed many times. This sequence joins TRBV5-6 and TRBJ1-3; 8 bases are a match to TRBD1. V was pared by 3 bases and J by 4 bases, with 3 bases of the junction left unmatched. Germline assignment: CDR1 SGHDT and CDR2 YYEEEE. The CDR3 loop spans 14 amino acids. CDR3 protein: CASSSTGEGNTIYF. CDR3 in DNA: TGTGCCAGCAGCTCGACAGGGGAGGGAAACACCATATATTTT.

The table lists this clonotype with many counts. The chain's CDR3 is CASTLAGGSNEQFF. The CDR3 DNA follows: TGTGCCAGTACTCTAGCGGGAGGTTCTAATGAGCAGTTCTTC. The rearrangement joins TRBV5-4 to TRBJ2-1; 11 bases map to TRBD2. V dropped 8 bases and J dropped 7; count of bases not matched to a gene: 8. Germline CDR1 reads SGHNT; CDR2 reads YYREEE (reference sequence). The CDR3 is 14 amino acids.